This entry concerns a single TCR beta chain. Its antigen is undetermined. This entry comes from a study of beta chain features in type 1 diabetes. Study-wide results and limits: In type 1 diabetes patients, VDJ junctions had fewer insertions; deletions at these junctions were more frequent.

The entirety of the isolated RNA underwent reverse transcription, so expressed TCRB transcripts were sequenced. Here immunoSEQ multiplex PCR was the method, and the copy in TCRdb shows in-frame clones only, minus some. The data hold 300,000 to 350,000 clones, with about 18% observed a single time. The germline V gene encodes CDR1 GTSNPN and CDR2 SVGIG (reference sequence). The CDR3 extends over 15 amino acids. Trimming removed 5 bases from V and 7 bases from J; junction bases left unmatched: 9. This rearrangement joins TRBV30 to TRBJ1-6; 9 nucleotides line up with TRBD1. The TCR was taken from a woman aged 18-30 years in good health. Sequencing was performed on naive CD4+ T cells from blood. Written as DNA, the CDR3 is TGTGCCTGGGACCACCCCGGGACAGGGAATTCACCCCTCCACTTT. Translating it yields CAWDHPGTGNSPLHF.